This T cell receptor (beta chain) is from a study of T cell responses to AZD1222 COVID-19 vaccine (dated by TCRdb to about 2021). Broadly, across the study: A total of 230 or so trial participants underwent TCR sequencing, of whom some 210 received two doses of AZD1222 and around 26 received two doses of the MenACWY control vaccine. Trial participants were enrolled into age subgroups of 18-55, 56-69 and 70-plus years, which contained approximately 150, 28 and 58 TCR-sequenced participants, respectively. Points the paper makes about the study in general: Conclusions about previously exposed vaccinees are limited, since just five to seven AZD1222 recipients were seropositive for SARS-CoV-2 at baseline. Reportedly, close to half of the unique spike-specific TCRs recognized epitopes lying outside the regions that are mutated in the B.1.351 and B.1.1.7 variants. Most participants were white British and females outnumbered males, and the authors suggested that clonal diversity may have been underestimated. Spike-specific TCR breadth and depth rose significantly after two AZD1222 doses compared with day 0 and with MenACWY recipients. The 56-69-year group was small, and its depth increase did not reach significance, likely because of low power. CD4 TCRs associated with the vaccine covered the entire spike protein, and the dominant responses were in regions 160-218 and 743-854. Because no samples from the day 14 peak response were available, repertoires could be characterized only after the peak T cell response.

Concerning this clone itself: No antigen is known for it. Base-call qualities are not available, and no considerably larger clone is one nucleotide away.

Sample time point, as interpreted from the label and publication: about 28 days (+/-7) after the second vaccine dose. AZD1222 recipients with second doses at about 4 weeks or about 12 weeks were pooled, because spike-specific TCR depth and breadth did not differ between schedules. Vaccinee samples were obtained from the UK trials COV001 and COV002, which included a single-blind randomized controlled phase 2/3 trial of AZD1222 (ChAdOx1 nCoV-19) in healthy adults. For TCRbeta chain sequencing, PBMC samples from trial participants were taken at day 0 and at day 28 after the second dose. Unmatched junction bases come to 7, with V trimmed by 6 bases and J by 5 bases. The CDR3 holds 14 amino acids from the cysteine to the phenylalanine. The CDR3 DNA has 42 bases and is translated from base 1. Sequences MNHEY (CDR1) and SVGAGI (CDR2) are obtained from the germline V gene. The CDR3 regions of human TCRbeta chains were analyzed by immunosequencing. As for the original processing: TCRs in the repertoires were matched against a reference library of SARS-CoV-2-specific TCRs that had been generated with the MIRA antigen-specificity platform. Breadth was defined as the fraction of unique TCRs that were SARS-CoV-2-associated, and depth was defined as the fraction of total T cells that were SARS-CoV-2-associated. Each spike-specific TCR was assigned to its reactive spike region and to a CD4 or CD8 class using the MIRA data. Log10-transformed breadth and depth values were compared by one-way ANOVA with Sidak's multiple comparisons tests. TCRdb limited this immuneACCESS table to in-frame rearrangements with V and J called. A share of clones is missing; checked studies link under half to unresolved V genes, and the rest is unexplained. The V and J calls and clone size come from that table; D and trimming were worked out from the DNA. The sample yields more than 90,000 clones; around 84% were counted once. The ten biggest clones cover approximately 15% of the sample.

Source: peripheral blood, taken 28 days after the second AZD1222 dose. This TCR was recovered from an adult who received the AZD1222 COVID-19 vaccine. The rearranged chain carries TRBV6-5 and TRBJ1-3; the junction holds 7 bases that match TRBD1. The CDR3 region: CASSQGQLRNTIYF. Read as DNA, the sequence is TGTGCCAGCAGCCAGGGACAGTTAAGAAACACCATATATTTT.